This T cell receptor (beta chain) was sequenced during a study of shared clonotypes between healthy human individuals. Study-level background: A couple of women and a few men aged 18 to 49 served as donors.

CDR1 and CDR2 (germline): LGHNA, YNFKEQ. The V and J ends lost 1 base and 7 bases respectively, with 13 bases between them. This CDR3 region has 15 residues. The donor population consisted of healthy HIV-negative adults with no recent acute infections or vaccinations. DNA input for the unsorted PBMC replicate PCRs was about 280 ng, roughly 33,000 T cell genomes. The method was immunoSEQ multiplex PCR; TCRdb's version includes in-frame clones alone and lacks a portion of them. This repertoire shows some 470,000 clones, about 79% found once; its top ten account for 10% to 15%. V usage is TRBV4-2 and J usage is TRBJ2-2, with D perhaps matching TRBD2 (8 bases). The source of this sequence is a woman between 40 and 55 years old in good health. Some clones in this sample may be carry-over from other donors' samples. Specimen: PBMCs. The DNA for the CDR3 is TGTGCCAGCAGCCAAGCGGGAGGGGGCTTCGGGGAGCTGTTTTTT. Translation gives CASSQAGGGFGELFF.